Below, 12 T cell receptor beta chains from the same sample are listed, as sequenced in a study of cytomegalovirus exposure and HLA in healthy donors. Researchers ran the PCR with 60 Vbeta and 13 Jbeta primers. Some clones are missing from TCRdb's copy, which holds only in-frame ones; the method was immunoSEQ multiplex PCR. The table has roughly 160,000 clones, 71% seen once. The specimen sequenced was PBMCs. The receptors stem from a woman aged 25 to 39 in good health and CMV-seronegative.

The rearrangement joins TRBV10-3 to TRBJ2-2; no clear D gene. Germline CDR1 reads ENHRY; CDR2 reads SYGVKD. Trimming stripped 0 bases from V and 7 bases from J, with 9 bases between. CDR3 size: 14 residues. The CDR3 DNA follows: TGTGCCATCAGTGAGTCGTTGGTCAGCGGGGAGCTGTTTTTT. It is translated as CAISESLVSGELFF.

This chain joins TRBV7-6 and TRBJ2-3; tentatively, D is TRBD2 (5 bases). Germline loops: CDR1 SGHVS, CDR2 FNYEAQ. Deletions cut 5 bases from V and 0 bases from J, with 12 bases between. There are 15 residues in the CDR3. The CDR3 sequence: CASSPGGLSTDTQYF. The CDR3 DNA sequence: TGTGCCAGCAGCCCAGGAGGCCTTAGCACAGATACGCAGTATTTT.

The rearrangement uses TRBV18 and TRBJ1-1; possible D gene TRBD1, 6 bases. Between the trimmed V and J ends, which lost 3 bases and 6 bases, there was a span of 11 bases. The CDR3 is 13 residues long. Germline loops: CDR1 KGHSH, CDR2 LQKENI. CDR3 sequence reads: CASSPTTGSEAFF. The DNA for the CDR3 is TGTGCCAGCTCACCGACCACAGGGTCTGAAGCTTTCTTT. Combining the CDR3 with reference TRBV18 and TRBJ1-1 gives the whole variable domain NAGVMQNPRHLVRRRGQEARLRCSPMKGHSHVYWYRQLPEEGLKFMVYLQKENIIDESGMPKERFSAEFPKEGPSILRIQQVVRGDSAAYFCASSPTTGSEAFFGQGTRLTVV.

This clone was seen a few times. The CDR3 spells CASSPPRGGYGYTF. The CDR3 DNA sequence: TGTGCCAGCAGCCCTCCCAGGGGTGGGTATGGCTACACCTTC. The rearrangement joins TRBV4-2 to TRBJ1-2; D is perhaps TRBD1 (6 bases). The CDR3 is made up of 14 amino acids. Germline V gene lookup returns CDR1 LGHNA and CDR2 YNFKEQ. Trimming pared 4 bases from V and 5 bases from J, leaving 14 bases between.

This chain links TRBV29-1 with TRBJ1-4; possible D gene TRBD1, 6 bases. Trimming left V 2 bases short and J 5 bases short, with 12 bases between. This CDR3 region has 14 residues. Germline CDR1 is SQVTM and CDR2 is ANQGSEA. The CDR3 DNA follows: TGCAGCGTTGAAAGGCAGGGGAAGAATGAAAAACTGTTTTTT. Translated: CSVERQGKNEKLFF.

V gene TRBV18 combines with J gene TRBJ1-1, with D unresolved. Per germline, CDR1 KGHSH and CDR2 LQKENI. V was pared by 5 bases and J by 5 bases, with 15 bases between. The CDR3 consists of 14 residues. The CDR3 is CASSDQEGGTEAFF. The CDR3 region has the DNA TGTGCCAGCTCAGACCAAGAGGGTGGAACTGAAGCTTTCTTT. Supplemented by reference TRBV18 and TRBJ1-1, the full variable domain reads NAGVMQNPRHLVRRRGQEARLRCSPMKGHSHVYWYRQLPEEGLKFMVYLQKENIIDESGMPKERFSAEFPKEGPSILRIQQVVRGDSAAYFCASSDQEGGTEAFFGQGTRLTVV.

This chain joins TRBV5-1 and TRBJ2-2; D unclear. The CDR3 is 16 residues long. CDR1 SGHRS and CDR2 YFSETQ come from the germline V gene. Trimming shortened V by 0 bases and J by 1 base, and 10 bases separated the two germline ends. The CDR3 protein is CASSLDPPGNTGELFF. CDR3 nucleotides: TGCGCCAGCAGCTTGGACCCCCCGGGGAACACCGGGGAGCTGTTTTTT. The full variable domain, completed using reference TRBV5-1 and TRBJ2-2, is KAGVTQTPRYLIKTRGQQVTLSCSPISGHRSVSWYQQTPGQGLQFLFEYFSETQRNKGNFPGRFSGRQFSNSRSEMNVSTLELGDSALYLCASSLDPPGNTGELFFGEGSRLTVL.

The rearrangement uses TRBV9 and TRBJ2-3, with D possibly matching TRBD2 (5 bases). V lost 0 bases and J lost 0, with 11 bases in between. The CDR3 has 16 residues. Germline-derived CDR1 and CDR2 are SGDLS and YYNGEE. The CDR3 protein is CASSVGVAPSTDTQYF. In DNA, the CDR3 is TGTGCCAGCAGCGTAGGGGTAGCGCCAAGCACAGATACGCAGTATTTT.

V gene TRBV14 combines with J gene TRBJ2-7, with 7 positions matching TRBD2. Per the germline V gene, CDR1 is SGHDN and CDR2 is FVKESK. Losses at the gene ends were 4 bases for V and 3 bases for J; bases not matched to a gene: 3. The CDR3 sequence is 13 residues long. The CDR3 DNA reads TGTGCCAGCAGCCGGGACTACTTCTACGAGCAGTACTTC. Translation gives CASSRDYFYEQYF.

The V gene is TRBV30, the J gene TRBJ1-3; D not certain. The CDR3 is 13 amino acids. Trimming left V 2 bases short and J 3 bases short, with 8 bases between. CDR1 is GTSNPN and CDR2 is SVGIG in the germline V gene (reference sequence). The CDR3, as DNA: TGTGCCTGGAGTCGGGGAATTGGAAACACCATATATTTT. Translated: CAWSRGIGNTIYF.

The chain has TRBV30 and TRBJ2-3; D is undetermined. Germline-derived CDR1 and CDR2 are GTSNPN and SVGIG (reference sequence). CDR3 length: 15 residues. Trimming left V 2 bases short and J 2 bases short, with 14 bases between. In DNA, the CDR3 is TGTGCCTGGAGTAATATCGCGGCGGCCACAGATACGCAGTATTTT. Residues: CAWSNIAAATDTQYF.

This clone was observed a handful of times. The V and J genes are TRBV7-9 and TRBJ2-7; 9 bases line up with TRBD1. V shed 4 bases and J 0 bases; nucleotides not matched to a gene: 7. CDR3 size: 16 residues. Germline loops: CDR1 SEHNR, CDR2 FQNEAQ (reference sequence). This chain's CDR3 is CASSSSDRGFSYEQYF. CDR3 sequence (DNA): TGTGCCAGCAGCTCATCGGACAGGGGATTCTCCTACGAGCAGTACTTC.